This T cell receptor beta chain is drawn from a study of CD8 T cells in ankylosing spondylitis. Study-level results: Clones linked to disease, bearing a CD8+ phenotype, were relatively rare in peripheral blood.

V was clipped by 6 bases and J by 2 bases; unmatched bases: 10. The CDR3 has 16 amino acids. Per germline, CDR1 MNHNY and CDR2 SVGAGI (reference sequence). In the case of this clonotype: What it binds is unknown.

TCRdb processed the 5' RACE reads anew with MiXCR; each CDR3 protein has one entry. The repertoire holds under 30,000 distinct CDR3 sequences, with roughly 13% as singletons. The V gene is TRBV6-6, the J gene TRBJ1-5; TRBD1 matches 7 bases. The sequenced sample consisted of blood. This TCR was recovered from a male donor with ankylosing spondylitis or in good health (not recorded which). The CDR3 nucleotides read TGTGCCAGCAGGACCGGACAGGCCGAAGGCAATCAGCCCCAGCATTTT. Amino acid sequence: CASRTGQAEGNQPQHF.